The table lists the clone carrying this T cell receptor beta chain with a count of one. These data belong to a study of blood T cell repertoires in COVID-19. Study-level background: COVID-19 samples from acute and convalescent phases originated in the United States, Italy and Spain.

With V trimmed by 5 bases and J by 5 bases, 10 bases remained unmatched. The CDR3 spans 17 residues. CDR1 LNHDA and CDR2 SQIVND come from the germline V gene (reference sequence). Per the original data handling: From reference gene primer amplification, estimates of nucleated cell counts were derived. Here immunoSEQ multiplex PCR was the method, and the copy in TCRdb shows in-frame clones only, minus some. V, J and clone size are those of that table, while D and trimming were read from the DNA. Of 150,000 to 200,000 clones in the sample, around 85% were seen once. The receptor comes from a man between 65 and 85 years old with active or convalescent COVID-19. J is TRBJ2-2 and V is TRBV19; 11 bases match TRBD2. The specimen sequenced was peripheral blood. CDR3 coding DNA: TGTGCCAGTAGTTTCGACCTTAGCGGGGGGGCAACCGGGGAGCTGTTTTTT. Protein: CASSFDLSGGATGELFF.